Below are 20 T cell receptor beta chains sequenced from a single sample in a study of T-cell memory formation after mild COVID-19. One entry per CDR3 protein, called by TCRdb with MiXCR from the 5' RACE reads. The sample records roughly 250,000 distinct CDR3 sequences, roughly 17% being singletons. The sample taken for sequencing was PBMCs or a T cell subset sorted from them (not recorded which). These receptors originate from a man aged 18 to 35 who had mild COVID-19 (a few samples of this study predate the infection). Cell type and time point are not known.

The chain recombines TRBV29-1 with TRBJ1-4; possible D gene TRBD1, 5 bases. The CDR3 consists of 15 residues. Trimming stripped 6 bases from V and 5 bases from J, with 19 bases between. Germline assignment: CDR1 SQVTM and CDR2 ANQGSEA. For the CDR3, the DNA is TGCAGCGTGATGAGGGATCCGGGACTGAATGAAAAACTGTTTTTT. Its protein product is CSVMRDPGLNEKLFF. Supplemented by reference TRBV29-1 and TRBJ1-4, the full variable domain reads SAVISQKPSRDICQRGTSLTIQCQVDSQVTMMFWYRQQPGQSLTLIATANQGSEATYESGFVIDKFPISRPNLTFSTLTVSNMSPEDSSIYLCSVMRDPGLNEKLFFGSGTQLSVL.

CDR3 coding DNA: TGTGCCAGCAGTTACTCGGGGACAGGGGATCAGCCCCAGCATTTT. As protein: CASSYSGTGDQPQHF. The chain links TRBV6-5 to TRBJ1-5; 10 bases align to TRBD1. Trimming at V came to 0 bases and at J to 5 bases, leaving 1 base not matched to a gene. The CDR3 extends over 15 amino acids. CDR1 and CDR2 (germline): MNHEY, SVGAGI.

V gene TRBV10-2 combines with J gene TRBJ1-3, with a weak D call TRBD1 (5 bases). Germline loops: CDR1 WSHSY, CDR2 SAAADI. The CDR3 is 13 amino acids. Trimming cost V 6 bases and J 8 bases, with 14 bases left between them. In DNA form, the CDR3 reads TGCGCCAGCAGCAGGGAAGCGAGGGACACCATATATTTT. Amino acids: CASSREARDTIYF.

The chain carries TRBV3-1 and TRBJ1-2; D is perhaps TRBD1 (6 bases). The CDR3 spans 14 residues. Germline V gives CDR1 LGHDT, CDR2 YNNKEL (reference sequence). The V end was cut by 4 bases, the J end by 4 bases, with 13 bases between. CDR3 sequence reads: CASSRTDISYGYTF. CDR3 coding DNA: TGTGCCAGCAGCCGGACAGACATATCCTATGGCTACACCTTC.

This clonotype was picked up a small number of times. The chain uses TRBV7-2 and TRBJ2-2, with 8 bases matching TRBD2. The CDR3 sequence is 16 residues long. Per the germline V gene, CDR1 is SGHTA and CDR2 is FQGNSA. V trimming: 6 bases; J trimming: 4 bases; junction bases outside the gene matches: 10. CDR3 protein: CASRHGGGGTTGELFF. In nucleotides, the CDR3 is TGTGCCAGCAGGCATGGCGGCGGGGGGACCACCGGGGAGCTGTTTTTT.

This clonotype was detected a few times. V usage is TRBV7-6 and J usage is TRBJ1-2, with TRBD1 identical over 8 bases. This CDR3 has 18 amino acids. V lost 5 bases, J lost 1 base, and 15 bases stayed unmatched. In germline, CDR1 is SGHVS, CDR2 FNYEAQ. The CDR3 sequence is CASSPLGHRGFGNYGYTF. The CDR3 coding sequence is TGTGCCAGCAGCCCCCTTGGGCACAGGGGGTTTGGTAACTATGGCTACACCTTC. Full variable domain (remainder filled in from reference TRBV7-6 and TRBJ1-2): GAGVSQSPRYKVTKRGQDVALRCDPISGHVSLYWYRQALGQGPEFLTYFNYEAQQDKSGLPNDRFSAERPEGSISTLTIQRTEQRDSAMYRCASSPLGHRGFGNYGYTFGSGTRLTVV.

The chain employs TRBV20-1 and TRBJ2-5, with D possibly TRBD2 on 5 matching bases. The CDR3 is made up of 13 amino acids. From germline, CDR1 is DFQATT and CDR2 SNEGSKA (reference sequence). V was shortened by 8 bases and J by 4 bases, with 17 bases between the two germline ends. CDR3 nucleotides: TGCAGTTCTCCCGGGGATACGTTAGAGACCCAGTACTTC. Translated: CSSPGDTLETQYF.

This clonotype was counted a few times. The chain recombines TRBV28 with TRBJ2-3; TRBD2 agrees at 12 bases. J lost 2 bases, V lost 3 bases, and 12 bases had no gene match. Germline V CDR1 and CDR2: MDHEN, SYDVKM. The CDR3 loop spans 19 amino acids. The CDR3, as DNA: TGTGCCAGCAGTTTCCTCGACCCCTCTAGCGGGGGGGCCACAGATACGCAGTATTTT. Its protein product is CASSFLDPSSGGATDTQYF.

This clonotype appeared a few times. This rearrangement joins TRBV6-5 to TRBJ1-5, with a tentative D call TRBD1 (6 bases). Germline assignment: CDR1 MNHEY and CDR2 SVGAGI. The CDR3 length is 14 residues. V was pared by 2 bases and J by 2 bases, with 7 bases between. CDR3 region: CASSYRQGNQPQHF. DNA for the CDR3: TGTGCCAGCAGTTACAGACAGGGCAATCAGCCCCAGCATTTT.

This chain uses TRBV5-1 with TRBJ2-3; 7 bases line up with TRBD2. Unmatched junction bases numbered 3, after V lost 2 bases and J lost 0 bases. The germline V gene encodes CDR1 SGHRS and CDR2 YFSETQ. The CDR3 is 15 amino acids. This chain's CDR3 is CASSLRGVSTDTQYF. The CDR3 DNA reads as TGCGCCAGCAGCTTACGGGGGGTTAGCACAGATACGCAGTATTTT.

In its sample, this clonotype was seen many times. The gene calls are TRBV29-1 and TRBJ2-2; 8 bases are shared with TRBD1. The CDR3 covers 13 residues. Germline CDR1 is SQVTM and CDR2 is ANQGSEA. With 5 bases clipped from V and 6 bases from J, the junction kept 5 bases outside the gene matches. The CDR3 region is CSVSTGGAGELFF. CDR3 nucleotides: TGCAGCGTTTCTACAGGGGGAGCCGGGGAGCTGTTTTTT.

This clonotype has more than one count but fewer than ten. The chain recombines TRBV11-1 with TRBJ2-7; no clear D gene. Deletions cut 1 base from V and 5 bases from J, with 15 bases between. The CDR3 runs to 15 residues. CDR1 and CDR2 from the germline V gene are SGHAT and FQDESV (reference sequence). The CDR3 coding sequence is TGTGCCAGCAGCTTAGTCGGTGGCAGCGTGGACGAGCAGTACGTC. Its translation is CASSLVGGSVDEQYV.

This clonotype was detected only a few times. The rearrangement joins TRBV4-2 to TRBJ2-2, with D perhaps matching TRBD1 (6 bases). Germline V gene lookup returns CDR1 LGHNA and CDR2 YNFKEQ. V lost 0 bases and J lost 6, with 11 bases in between. This CDR3 is 15 amino acids long. Here the CDR3 DNA reads TGTGCCAGCAGCCAAGAGGGACAATCCCCCGGGGAGCTGTTTTTT. Amino acid sequence: CASSQEGQSPGELFF.

V usage is TRBV12-3 or TRBV12-4 and J usage is TRBJ1-5, with D perhaps TRBD1 (5 bases). The V and J ends lost 0 bases and 1 base respectively, with 16 bases between them. The CDR3 contains 18 residues. CDR3 in DNA: TGTGCCAGCAGTTTAGCTCTTAGGGGTGGGGGAAGCAATCAGCCCCAGCATTTT. Protein: CASSLALRGGGSNQPQHF.

The chain is built from TRBV4-1 and TRBJ1-1, with TRBD1 as a possible D gene (5 bases). This CDR3 is built from 15 residues. The germline V gene encodes CDR1 MGHRA and CDR2 YSYEKL. V was pared by 4 bases and J by 10 bases, with 22 bases between. The CDR3 spells CASSLSGGDPFRAFF. The CDR3 DNA reads TGCGCCAGCAGCCTAAGTGGGGGGGATCCTTTTAGAGCTTTCTTT.

V gene TRBV27 combines with J gene TRBJ1-4, with 7 bases fitting TRBD1. This CDR3 spans 15 amino acids. J gave up 3 bases and V 5 bases, and 6 bases lay outside the gene matches. CDR1 and CDR2 from the germline V gene are MNHEY and SMNVEV (reference sequence). For the CDR3, the DNA is TGTGCCAGCAGTCCCCAGGGGGAGGCTAATGAAAAACTGTTTTTT. This sequence encodes CASSPQGEANEKLFF.

The chain recombines TRBV7-2 with TRBJ2-4, with D possibly matching TRBD2 (7 bases). V was trimmed by 5 bases and J by 11 bases, leaving 19 bases between them. CDR1 is SGHTA and CDR2 is FQGNSA in the germline V gene. The CDR3 is 14 residues long. Here the CDR3 DNA reads TGTGCCAGCAGCCGAGGCTCGGCGGGGGCCTTTCAGTACTTC. Translation: CASSRGSAGAFQYF.

This clonotype was seen ten or more times. The junction departs from the called germline gene at one end, perhaps through a read error. The V call is TRBV7-9, the J call TRBJ2-5; D remains unclear. Germline loops: CDR1 SEHNR, CDR2 FQNEAQ (reference sequence). CDR3 length equals 15 residues. The CDR3 here is CASSRTGAAQEAQYF. For the CDR3, the DNA is TGTGCCAGCAGCCGGACCGGAGCTGCCCAAGAGGCCCAGTACTTC.

This chain joins TRBV12-3 or TRBV12-4 and TRBJ2-3; D call uncertain. This CDR3 region has 15 residues. V lost 4 bases and J lost 2, with 13 bases in between. CDR3 DNA sequence: TGTGCCAGCAGTTCCGTTTTGTGGGCCACAGATACGCAGTATTTT. Translating gives CASSSVLWATDTQYF.

This clonotype was seen a handful of times. This chain uses TRBV5-6 with TRBJ2-1; 10 bases match TRBD1. J was trimmed by 7 bases and V by 6 bases; bases with no gene match: 10. CDR1 and CDR2 from the germline V gene are SGHDT and YYEEEE. The CDR3 extends over 15 amino acids. DNA of the CDR3: TGTGCCAGCAAATCCCGGGACAGGGGTCGGAATGAGCAGTTCTTC. Encoded protein: CASKSRDRGRNEQFF.